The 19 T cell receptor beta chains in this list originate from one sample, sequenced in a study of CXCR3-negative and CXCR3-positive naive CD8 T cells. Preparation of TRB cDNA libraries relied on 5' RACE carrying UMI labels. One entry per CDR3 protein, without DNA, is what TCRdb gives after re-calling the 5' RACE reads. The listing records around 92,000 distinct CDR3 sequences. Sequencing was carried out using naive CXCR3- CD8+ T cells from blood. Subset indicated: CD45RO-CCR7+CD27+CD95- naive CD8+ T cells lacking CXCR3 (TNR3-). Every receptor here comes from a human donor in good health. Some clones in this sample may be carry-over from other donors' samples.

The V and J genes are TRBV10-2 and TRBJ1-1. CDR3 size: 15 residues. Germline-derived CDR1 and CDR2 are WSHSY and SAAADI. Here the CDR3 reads CATHNGGGLNTEALF.

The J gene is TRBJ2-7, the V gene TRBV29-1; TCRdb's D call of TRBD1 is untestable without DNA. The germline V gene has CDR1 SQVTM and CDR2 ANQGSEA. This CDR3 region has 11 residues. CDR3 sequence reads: CSVVWGYEQYF.

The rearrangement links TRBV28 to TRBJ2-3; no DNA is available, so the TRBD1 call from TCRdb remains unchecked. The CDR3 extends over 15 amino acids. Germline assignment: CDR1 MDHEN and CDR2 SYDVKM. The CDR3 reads CASSSRQTSTDTQYF.

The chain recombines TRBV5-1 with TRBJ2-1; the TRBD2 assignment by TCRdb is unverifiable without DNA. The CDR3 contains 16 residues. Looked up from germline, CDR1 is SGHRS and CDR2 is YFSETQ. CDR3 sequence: CASSLGTSGAYNEQFF.

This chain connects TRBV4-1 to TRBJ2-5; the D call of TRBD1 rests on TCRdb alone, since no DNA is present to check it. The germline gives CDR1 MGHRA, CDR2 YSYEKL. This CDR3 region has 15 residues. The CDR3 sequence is CASSQKAPGPVAQYF.

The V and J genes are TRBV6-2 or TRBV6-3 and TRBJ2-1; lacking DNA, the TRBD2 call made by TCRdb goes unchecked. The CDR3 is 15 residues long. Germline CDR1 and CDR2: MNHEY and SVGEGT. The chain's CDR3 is CASTSPRAEDNEQFF.

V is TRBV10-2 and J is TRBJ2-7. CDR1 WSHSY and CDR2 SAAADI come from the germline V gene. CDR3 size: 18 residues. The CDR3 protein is CASSDFGGLGGDSYEQYF.

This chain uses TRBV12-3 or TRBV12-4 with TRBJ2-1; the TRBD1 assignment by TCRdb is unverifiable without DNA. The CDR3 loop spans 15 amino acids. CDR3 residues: CASSLWGLEVDEQFF.

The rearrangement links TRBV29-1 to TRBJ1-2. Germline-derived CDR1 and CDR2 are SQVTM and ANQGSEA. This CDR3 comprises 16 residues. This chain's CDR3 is CSVEDLGWRVKDGYTF. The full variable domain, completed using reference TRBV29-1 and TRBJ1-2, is SAVISQKPSRDICQRGTSLTIQCQVDSQVTMMFWYRQQPGQSLTLIATANQGSEATYESGFVIDKFPISRPNLTFSTLTVSNMSPEDSSIYLCSVEDLGWRVKDGYTFGSGTRLTVV.

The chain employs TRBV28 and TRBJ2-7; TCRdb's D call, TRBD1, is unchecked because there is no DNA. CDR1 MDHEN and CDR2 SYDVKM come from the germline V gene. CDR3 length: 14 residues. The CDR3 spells CASSSGTDSYEQYF.

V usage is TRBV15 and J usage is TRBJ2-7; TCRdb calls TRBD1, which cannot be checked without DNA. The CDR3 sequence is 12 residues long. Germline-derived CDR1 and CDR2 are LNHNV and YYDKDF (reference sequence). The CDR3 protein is CATSTSRGRAYF.

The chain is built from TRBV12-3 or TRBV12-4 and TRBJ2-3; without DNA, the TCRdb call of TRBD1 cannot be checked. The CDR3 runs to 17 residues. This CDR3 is CASSLGTGDWSSDTQYF.

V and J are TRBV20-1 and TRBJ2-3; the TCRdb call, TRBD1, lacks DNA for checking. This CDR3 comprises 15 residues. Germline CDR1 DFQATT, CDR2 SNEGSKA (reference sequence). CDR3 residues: CSARIPGQRTDTQYF.

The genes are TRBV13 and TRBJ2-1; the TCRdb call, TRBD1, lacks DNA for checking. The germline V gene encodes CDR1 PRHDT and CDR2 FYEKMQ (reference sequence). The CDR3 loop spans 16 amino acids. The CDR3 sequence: CASSSTGTGSNEWQFF.

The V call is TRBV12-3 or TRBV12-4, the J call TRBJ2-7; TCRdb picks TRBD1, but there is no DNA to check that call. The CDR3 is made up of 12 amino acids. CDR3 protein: CASSYQGPEQYF.

CDR3 residues: CSVDLVGEQFF. This chain connects TRBV29-1 to TRBJ2-1. Germline V CDR1 and CDR2: SQVTM, ANQGSEA. There are 11 residues in the CDR3.

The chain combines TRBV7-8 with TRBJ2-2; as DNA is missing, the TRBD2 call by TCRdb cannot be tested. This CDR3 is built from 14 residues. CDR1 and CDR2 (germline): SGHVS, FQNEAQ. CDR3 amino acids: CASQSPVYTGELFF.

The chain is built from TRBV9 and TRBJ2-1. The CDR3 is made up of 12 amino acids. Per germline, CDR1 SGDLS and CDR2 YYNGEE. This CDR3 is CASSVTTTEQFF.

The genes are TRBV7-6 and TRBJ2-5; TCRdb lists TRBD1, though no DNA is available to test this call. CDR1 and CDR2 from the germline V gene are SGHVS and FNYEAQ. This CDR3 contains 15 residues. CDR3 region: CASSPDGASRKTQYF.